These 29 T cell receptor beta chains were sequenced from one sample in a study of tumor-infiltrating lymphocytes in glioblastoma multiforme. Three nested ARM-PCR rounds with V-beta and C-beta primers built TCRB libraries. TCRdb re-called the multiplex PCR reads with MiXCR, one entry per CDR3 protein. Found here are about 13,000 distinct CDR3 sequences, roughly 70% of them singletons; the top ten hold roughly 28%. The source material was brain tumor tissue. The receptors stem from a male donor with glioblastoma.

A note on this clonotype: At one boundary the junction diverges from the germline segment, which might be a read error. The rearrangement joins TRBV6-1 to TRBJ2-5; D not resolved. CDR3 size: 12 residues. The V gene's germline CDR1 is MNHNS and CDR2 SASEGT. The CDR3 region has the DNA TGTACCAGCAGCAGCTGGCGAGAGACCCGGTACTTC. This translates into CTSSSWRETRYF.

This clonotype was observed at least ten times. The gene calls are TRBV5-6 and TRBJ2-1; 9 nucleotides agree with TRBD2. Germline V gene sequence: CDR1 SGHDT, CDR2 YYEEEE. The CDR3 consists of 16 residues. V was pared by 4 bases and J by 0 bases, with 5 bases of the junction left unmatched. The CDR3: CASSPVSGGSYNEQFF. The CDR3 DNA is TGTGCCAGCAGCCCGGTTAGCGGGGGCTCCTACAATGAGCAGTTCTTC.

This clonotype was counted many times. A much more abundant neighbour one base away suggests this may be a read error. The J gene is TRBJ2-7, the V gene TRBV5-4; TRBD2 aligns across 11 bases. The germline V gene encodes CDR1 SGHNT and CDR2 YYREEE (reference sequence). V lost 2 bases, J lost 7 bases, and 17 bases stayed unmatched. This CDR3 has 18 residues. In nucleotides, the CDR3 is TGTGCCAGCAGCTTACCCGGGACTAGCGGATCCTATCGGGGGGAGCAGTACTTC. It encodes CASSLPGTSGSYRGEQYF.

Within the sample, this clonotype is large. V is TRBV20-1 and J is TRBJ2-1; 7 bases are shared with TRBD2. The V gene's germline CDR1 is DFQATT and CDR2 SNEGSKA (reference sequence). CDR3 length: 14 amino acids. The V gene end was trimmed by 2 bases and the J gene end by 6 bases; junction bases not matched to a gene: 7. The CDR3 loop reads CSARKAGDANEQFF. CDR3 sequence (DNA): TGCAGTGCTAGAAAGGCGGGAGACGCCAATGAGCAGTTCTTC.

This clonotype was counted a few times. V and J are TRBV6-5 and TRBJ2-5; D unresolved. CDR3 size: 16 residues. Trimming pared 7 bases from V and 1 base from J, leaving 19 bases between. Germline V gene data show CDR1 as MNHEY and CDR2 as SVGAGI. The CDR3 region is CASTMSVGKAQETQYF. CDR3 coding DNA: TGTGCCAGCACCATGTCCGTGGGCAAGGCCCAAGAGACCCAGTACTTC.

In regard to this clonotype: One end of the junction does not line up with germline, which may come from a read error. This chain links TRBV11-2 with TRBJ2-3; 11 nucleotides agree with TRBD2. This CDR3 region has 14 residues. Germline assignment: CDR1 SGHAT and CDR2 FQNNGV. CDR3 DNA: TGTGACAGCAGCTTACTAGCGGGGGAAGATATGCTGTATTTT. Protein: CDSSLLAGEDMLYF.

V is TRBV11-1 and J is TRBJ1-1, with 8 nucleotides matching TRBD1. In germline, CDR1 is SGHAT, CDR2 FQDESV (reference sequence). The J segment lost 6 bases and the V segment lost 3 bases, leaving 9 bases of the junction unmatched. The CDR3 covers 15 residues. The CDR3 is CASSFRGTGGAEAFF. In nucleotides, the CDR3 is TGTGCCAGCAGCTTCCGGGGGACAGGAGGCGCTGAAGCTTTCTTT.

This clonotype was counted between two and nine times. V is TRBV28 and J is TRBJ2-1; 9 bases map to TRBD1. Germline V lookup: CDR1 MDHEN, CDR2 SYDVKM. After removal of 5 bases from V and 5 bases from J, the junction contained 7 bases not matched to a gene. The CDR3 consists of 15 residues. The CDR3 DNA follows: TGTGCCAGCAGTACACCCGGGACAGGGAACAATGAGCAGTTCTTC. This gives the protein CASSTPGTGNNEQFF.

V usage is TRBV6-6 and J usage is TRBJ1-2; D is unclear. CDR1 is MNHNY and CDR2 is SVGAGI in the germline V gene (reference sequence). The CDR3 covers 14 residues. Between the trimmed V and J ends, which lost 0 bases and 11 bases, there was a span of 16 bases. CDR3 amino acids: CASSYSRESGSYTF. DNA for the CDR3: TGTGCCAGCAGTTACTCGAGGGAAAGCGGGAGTTACACCTTC.

The rearrangement joins TRBV12-3 or TRBV12-4 to TRBJ2-3, with 13 bases lining up with TRBD2. CDR3 size: 16 residues. The V segment lost 6 bases and the J segment 2 bases; nucleotides outside the gene matches: 5. In DNA, the CDR3 is TGTGCCAGCAGCTCGACTAGCGGGGGGAACACAGATACGCAGTATTTT. This encodes CASSSTSGGNTDTQYF.

This clonotype was recorded many times. The rearrangement links TRBV29-1 to TRBJ2-7, with D tentatively TRBD2 (7 bases). Trimming removed 5 bases from V and 7 bases from J, with 18 bases in between. CDR1 SQVTM and CDR2 ANQGSEA come from the germline V gene. The CDR3 loop spans 13 amino acids. CDR3 loop: CSVLQGQAGEQYF. The DNA for the CDR3 is TGCAGCGTTTTACAGGGACAAGCGGGGGAGCAGTACTTC.

Remarks on this clonotype: Since no conserved phenylalanine or tryptophan closes the CDR3, a read error is the likely cause. This rearrangement joins TRBV11-3 to TRBJ2-5; TRBD2 might be the D (5 bases). CDR3 length: 18 amino acids. Looked up from germline, CDR1 is SGHNT and CDR2 is YENEEA. V gave up 3 bases and J gave up 4 bases, with 24 bases separating them. The CDR3: CASSFSRKGLSEGETQYL. In nucleotides, the CDR3 is TGTGCCAGCAGCTTCTCTAGGAAGGGCCTAAGCGAGGGAGAGACCCAGTACCTC.

The rearrangement links TRBV11-3 to TRBJ1-2; D not certain. The V gene's germline CDR1 is SGHNT and CDR2 YENEEA. The CDR3 sequence is 13 residues long. The germline V and J ends were trimmed by 5 bases and 7 bases, with 14 bases remaining between them. The CDR3 spells CASSPGDVGGYTF. The CDR3 coding sequence is TGTGCCAGCAGCCCCGGGGATGTCGGTGGCTACACCTTC.

The rearrangement uses TRBV11-2 and TRBJ2-5; D remains ambiguous. Between the trimmed V and J ends, which lost 3 bases and 5 bases, there was a span of 4 bases. This CDR3 contains 11 residues. CDR1 and CDR2 from the germline V gene are SGHAT and FQNNGV. The CDR3 nucleotides are TGTGCCAGCAGCTTCTACGAGACCCAGTACTTC. It is translated as CASSFYETQYF.

This CDR3 is CSARDEEGALKETQYF. The DNA for the CDR3 is TGCAGTGCTAGGGATGAGGAGGGGGCGTTGAAAGAGACCCAGTACTTC. This chain connects TRBV20-1 to TRBJ2-5; D may be TRBD1 (7 bases). V was shortened by 3 bases and J by 3 bases, with 20 bases between the two germline ends. CDR1 and CDR2 (germline): DFQATT, SNEGSKA (reference sequence). The CDR3 covers 16 residues.

The chain uses TRBV4-3 and TRBJ2-1; TRBD1 matches 8 bases. CDR1 LGHNA and CDR2 YSLEER come from the germline V gene. V was clipped by 4 bases and J by 8 bases; unmatched bases: 10. The CDR3 totals 15 residues. The CDR3 loop reads CASSRNRGAIYEQFF. Written as DNA, the CDR3 is TGCGCCAGCAGCCGAAACAGGGGGGCAATCTATGAGCAGTTCTTC.

Notes on this clonotype: A junction boundary mismatches the germline segment, possibly from a read error. This rearrangement joins TRBV11-2 to TRBJ2-2; the match to TRBD2 covers 9 bases. The CDR3 has 16 amino acids. Looked up from germline, CDR1 is SGHAT and CDR2 is FQNNGV. CDR3 amino acids: CASSFKRGAGTWELFF. The CDR3 DNA reads TGTGCCAGCAGCTTCAAGCGGGGGGCGGGAACCTGGGAACTGTTCTTT.

This clonotype was recorded only once. This CDR3 fails to terminate in the conserved phenylalanine or tryptophan, so it likely reflects a read error. The rearrangement links TRBV3-1 to TRBJ1-1; maybe TRBD1 (5 bases). The CDR3 length is 15 residues. Trimming took 4 bases from V and 1 from J, leaving 13 bases between them. The V gene's germline CDR1 is LGHDT and CDR2 YNNKEL (reference sequence). The CDR3 protein is CASSRHLTENTEAFL. As DNA, the CDR3 is TGTGCCAGCAGCCGACATTTGACAGAGAACACTGAAGCTTTCTTA.

As to this clonotype: Compared with germline, one end of the junction differs, possibly owing to a read error. V usage is TRBV6-1 and J usage is TRBJ1-5; maybe TRBD1 (5 bases). The germline V gene encodes CDR1 MNHNS and CDR2 SASEGT. The CDR3 contains 12 residues. The CDR3 sequence is CAGSKGTLPQHF. The CDR3, as DNA: TGTGCCGGCAGTAAAGGGACTCTGCCCCAGCATTTT.

By its share, this clonotype is medium-sized. V and J are TRBV10-3 and TRBJ2-5; D remains ambiguous. The CDR3 extends over 13 amino acids. V was trimmed by 7 bases and J by 3 bases, leaving 12 bases between them. Germline CDR1 ENHRY, CDR2 SYGVKD. The CDR3 DNA reads as TGTGCCATCAAGGAATCTCGGAAAGAGACCCAGTACTTC. Encoded protein: CAIKESRKETQYF.

This clonotype was seen a single time. The junction departs from germline at one end; a sequencing error may be responsible. The chain uses TRBV5-6 and TRBJ2-5, with 7 bases lining up with TRBD1. The germline V gene encodes CDR1 SGHDT and CDR2 YYEEEE. CDR3 length: 15 residues. CDR3: CASSLVKRGRETRYF. The CDR3 DNA follows: TGTGCCAGCAGCTTGGTTAAGAGGGGGCGCGAGACCCGGTACTTC. Variable domain in full (rest from reference TRBV5-6 and TRBJ2-5): DAGVTQSPTHLIKTRGQQVTLRCSPKSGHDTVSWYQQALGQGPQFIFQYYEEEERQRGNFPDRFSGHQFPNYSSELNVNALLLGDSALYLCASSLVKRGRETRYFGPGTRLLVL.

The sample holds many counts of this clonotype. The chain couples TRBV11-3 to TRBJ2-5; D call uncertain. Germline CDR1 SGHNT, CDR2 YENEEA. V lost 5 bases to trimming and J lost 13 bases, with 20 bases between them. CDR3 length equals 13 residues. CDR3 protein: CASSPIGVSPGYF. The CDR3, as DNA: TGTGCCAGCAGCCCAATCGGTGTCTCACCGGGGTACTTC.

This clonotype was seen only a few times. The rearrangement links TRBV11-3 to TRBJ2-1; D gene uncertain. CDR1 and CDR2 from the germline V gene are SGHNT and YENEEA. V shed 0 bases and J shed 5 bases, with 8 bases lying between them. The CDR3 sequence is 14 residues long. The CDR3 loop is CASSLEGWNNEQFF. For the CDR3, the DNA is TGTGCCAGCAGCTTAGAGGGGTGGAACAATGAGCAGTTCTTC. The full variable domain, its missing parts supplied by reference TRBV11-3 and TRBJ2-1, is EAGVVQSPRYKIIEKKQPVAFWCNPISGHNTLYWYLQNLGQGPELLIRYENEEAVDDSQLPKDRFSAERLKGVDSTLKIQPAELGDSAVYLCASSLEGWNNEQFFGPGTRLTVL.

CDR3 protein: CASSPTWAGGLSSYEQYF. The CDR3 nucleotides read TGTGCCAGTAGTCCGACCTGGGCAGGGGGCCTAAGCTCCTACGAGCAGTACTTC. The gene calls are TRBV19 and TRBJ2-7; 8 positions match TRBD1. Germline CDR1 LNHDA, CDR2 SQIVND (reference sequence). The CDR3 loop spans 18 amino acids. With V trimmed by 5 bases and J by 0 bases, 15 bases remained unmatched.

This clonotype is a singleton in its sample. Sequence at one end of the junction differs from germline and may be a read error. V usage is TRBV6-5 and J usage is TRBJ2-3, with a tentative D call TRBD2 (6 bases). The CDR3 sequence is 14 residues long. CDR1 is MNHEY and CDR2 is SVGAGI in the germline V gene. CDR3 in amino acids: CASSSSESTDTQYF. The CDR3 DNA reads TGTGCCAGCAGTTCTAGCGAGAGCACAGATACACAGTATTTT.

Worth noting for this clonotype: Germline is not matched at one junction end, which may reflect a read error. The rearrangement joins TRBV29-1 to TRBJ2-7; 8 bases agree with TRBD2. The CDR3 is 13 residues long. Germline CDR1 reads SQVTM; CDR2 reads ANQGSEA. The DNA of the CDR3 is TGCAGCGTAACTAGCGGTAGCCCCTACGGGCAGTACTTC. Translated, it gives CSVTSGSPYGQYF.

Regarding this clonotype: One end of the junction fails to match germline, which may point to a read error. The V call is TRBV10-3, the J call TRBJ2-5; no clear D. The CDR3 sequence is 15 residues long. The germline CDR1 and CDR2 sequences are ENHRY and SYGVKD. The CDR3: CATSDLGGVQETQHF. Here the CDR3 DNA reads TGTGCTACCAGTGATTTAGGTGGAGTTCAGGAGACCCAGCACTTC.

This clonotype was seen at least ten times. This chain links TRBV20-1 with TRBJ2-3; 8 bases match TRBD1. V trimming: 5 bases; J trimming: 7 bases; junction bases outside the gene matches: 8. Germline CDR1 reads DFQATT; CDR2 reads SNEGSKA (reference sequence). This CDR3 region has 13 residues. The CDR3 sequence is CSARFRGRNTQYF. Written as DNA, the CDR3 is TGCAGTGCTCGTTTCAGGGGGCGAAATACGCAGTATTTT.

The V call is TRBV6-6, the J call TRBJ2-3; 8 bases fit TRBD2. V lost 7 bases to trimming and J lost 5 bases; unmatched junction nucleotides: 11. Germline V gene data show CDR1 as MNHNY and CDR2 as SVGAGI (reference sequence). The CDR3 extends over 15 amino acids. CDR3 in amino acids: CASNPGGGGIDTQYF. The CDR3 DNA sequence: TGTGCCAGCAACCCGGGGGGCGGGGGGATAGATACGCAGTATTTT.